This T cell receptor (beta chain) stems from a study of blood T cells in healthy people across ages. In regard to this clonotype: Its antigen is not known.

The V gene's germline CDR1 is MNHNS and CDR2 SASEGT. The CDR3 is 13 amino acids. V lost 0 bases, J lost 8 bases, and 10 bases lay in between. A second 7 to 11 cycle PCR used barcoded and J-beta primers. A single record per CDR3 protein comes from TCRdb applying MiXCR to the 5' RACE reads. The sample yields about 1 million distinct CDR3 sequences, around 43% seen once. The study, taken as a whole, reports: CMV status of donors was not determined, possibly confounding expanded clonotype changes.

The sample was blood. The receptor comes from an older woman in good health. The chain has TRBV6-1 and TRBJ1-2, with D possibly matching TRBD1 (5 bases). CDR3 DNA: TGTGCCAGCAGTGAAGCGCTGGGACGAGGCTACACCTTC. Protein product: CASSEALGRGYTF.